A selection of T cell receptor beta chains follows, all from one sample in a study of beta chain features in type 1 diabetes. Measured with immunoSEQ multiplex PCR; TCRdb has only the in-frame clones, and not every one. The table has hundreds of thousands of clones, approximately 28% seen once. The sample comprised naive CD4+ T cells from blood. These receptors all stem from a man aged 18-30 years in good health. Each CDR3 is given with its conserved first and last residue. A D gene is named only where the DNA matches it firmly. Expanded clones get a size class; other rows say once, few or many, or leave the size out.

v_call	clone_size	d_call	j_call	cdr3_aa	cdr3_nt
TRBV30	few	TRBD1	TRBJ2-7	CAWSRDRGYEQYF	TGTGCCTGGAGCCGGGACAGGGGCTACGAGCAGTACTTC
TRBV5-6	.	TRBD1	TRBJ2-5	CASSFYFGQGQETQYF	TGTGCCAGCAGCTTCTACTTCGGACAGGGACAAGAGACCCAGTACTTC
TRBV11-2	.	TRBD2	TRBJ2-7	CASSLYTSGSYEQYF	TGTGCCAGCAGCTTATATACTAGCGGCTCCTACGAGCAGTACTTC
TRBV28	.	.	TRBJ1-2	CASSLSGVSYGYTF	TGTGCCAGCAGTTTATCAGGCGTGTCCTATGGCTACACCTTC
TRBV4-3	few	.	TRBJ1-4	CASSQAGTDNEKLFF	TGCGCCAGCAGCCAGGCCGGGACGGATAATGAAAAACTGTTTTTT
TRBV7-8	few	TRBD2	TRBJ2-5	CASSSRDYVETQYF	TGTGCCAGCAGCTCCCGGGACTATGTAGAGACCCAGTACTTC
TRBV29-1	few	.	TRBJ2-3	CSVEGEWWADTQYF	TGCAGCGTTGAAGGGGAGTGGTGGGCAGATACGCAGTATTTT
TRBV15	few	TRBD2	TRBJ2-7	CATSSSSAGVYYEQYF	TGTGCCACCAGCAGCAGCTCAGCGGGAGTTTACTACGAGCAGTACTTC
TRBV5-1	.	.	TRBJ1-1	CASSLVGTEAFF	TGCGCCAGCAGCTTGGTGGGGACTGAAGCTTTCTTT
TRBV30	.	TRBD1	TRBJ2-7	CAWTYRGAAVWEQYF	TGTGCCTGGACTTACAGGGGAGCGGCTGTCTGGGAGCAGTACTTC
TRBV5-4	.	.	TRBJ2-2	CASSLAYRAGELFF	TGTGCCAGCAGCTTGGCTTACAGGGCCGGGGAGCTGTTTTTT
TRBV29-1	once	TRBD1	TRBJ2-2	CSVGDRPYTGELFF	TGCAGCGTTGGGGACAGGCCCTACACCGGGGAGCTGTTTTTT
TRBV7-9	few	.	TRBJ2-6	CATHWGANVLTF	TGTGCCACCCACTGGGGGGCCAACGTCCTGACTTTC
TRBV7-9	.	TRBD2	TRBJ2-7	CASSSWSGRALYEQYF	TGTGCCAGCAGCTCCTGGAGCGGGAGGGCCCTGTACGAGCAGTACTTC
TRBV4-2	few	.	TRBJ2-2	CASSLDMGSENTGELFF	TGTGCCAGCAGTCTTGACATGGGATCCGAGAACACCGGGGAGCTGTTTTTT
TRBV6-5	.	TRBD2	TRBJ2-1	CASSYSTSGRGNEQFF	TGTGCCAGCAGTTACTCGACTAGCGGGAGAGGTAATGAGCAGTTCTTC
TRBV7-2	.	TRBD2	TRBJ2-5	CASSLVGGQATQYF	TGTGCCAGCAGCTTAGTGGGAGGGCAGGCGACCCAGTACTTC
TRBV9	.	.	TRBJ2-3	CASSRLSDTQYF	TGTGCCAGCAGCAGGCTGTCCGATACGCAGTATTTT